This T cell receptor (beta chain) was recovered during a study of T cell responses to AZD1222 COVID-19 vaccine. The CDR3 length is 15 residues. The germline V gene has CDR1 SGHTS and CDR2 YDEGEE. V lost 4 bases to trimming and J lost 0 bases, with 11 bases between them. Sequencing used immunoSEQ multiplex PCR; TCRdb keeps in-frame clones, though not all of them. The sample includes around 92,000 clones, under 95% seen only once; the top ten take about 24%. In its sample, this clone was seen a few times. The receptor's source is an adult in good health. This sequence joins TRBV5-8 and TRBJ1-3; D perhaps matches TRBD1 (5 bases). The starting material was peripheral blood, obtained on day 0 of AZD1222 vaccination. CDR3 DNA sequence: TGTGCCAGCAGCCAGGGACTCTTCTCTGGAAACACCATATATTTT. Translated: CASSQGLFSGNTIYF.